This T cell receptor (beta chain) is drawn from a study of identical twins. Study results and caveats: Memory repertoires lacked the insertion deficit that abundant cord blood beta clonotypes showed. In zero-insertion analyses, partial confounding could arise from invariant MAIT and iNKT cells.

In germline, CDR1 is MNHEY, CDR2 SMNVEV (reference sequence). The CDR3 runs 16 residues. V trimming: 7 bases; J trimming: 10 bases; junction bases outside the gene matches: 16. As to this clonotype: What it binds is not known.

TCRdb redid the calling of the 5' RACE reads with MiXCR, one entry per CDR3 protein. The profile covers about 660,000 distinct CDR3 sequences, with 8.5% to 9% appearing a single time and 0.8% to 1% taken by the ten largest. These data also formed part of another study, on yellow fever vaccine responses in identical twins.

The chain recombines TRBV27 with TRBJ1-4; TRBD1 matches 9 bases. This receptor was identified in a woman aged 18-29 years in good health. Sequenced: PBMCs. The CDR3 loop is CASIIEGQGTIGKLFF. The CDR3 DNA sequence: TGTGCCAGCATCATCGAGGGACAGGGAACAATTGGAAAACTGTTTTTT.